These 18 T cell receptor beta chains originate from one sample sequenced in a study of shared T cell receptors in the human thymus. Sequencing used immunoSEQ multiplex PCR; TCRdb keeps in-frame clones, though not all of them. The sample carries hundreds of thousands of clones, about 90% recorded once. This sample was also put to use in a study of human thymus T cells.

Sequenced input: thymocytes. Receptors were obtained from a boy less than two years old with a congenital heart defect.

This clone was seen just once. The CDR3 region has the DNA TGTGCCAGCAGCCCCGGCAGCGGGAGTCTAGACAATGAGCAGTTCTTC. Translated, it gives CASSPGSGSLDNEQFF. J is TRBJ2-1 and V is TRBV9, with 8 nucleotides matching TRBD2. The CDR3 is 16 residues long. Germline CDR1 reads SGDLS; CDR2 reads YYNGEE. The V gene end was trimmed by 4 bases and the J gene end by 5 bases; junction bases not matched to a gene: 11.

V and J are TRBV14 and TRBJ2-7; TRBD1 aligns across 7 bases. The CDR3 runs to 16 residues. J lost 3 bases, V lost 4 bases, and 12 bases had no gene match. The germline gives CDR1 SGHDN, CDR2 FVKESK. The CDR3, as DNA: TGTGCCAGCAGCCTCAGGGGTGGGACAGCAAACTACGAGCAGTACTTC. Protein sequence: CASSLRGGTANYEQYF.

The rearrangement links TRBV5-1 to TRBJ1-4; TRBD1 is a possible D gene (5 bases). The germline CDR1 and CDR2 sequences are SGHRS and YFSETQ. V was clipped by 4 bases and J by 6 bases, with 19 bases between them. This CDR3 spans 16 amino acids. The chain's CDR3 is CASSPERRTRDEKLFF. The CDR3 DNA follows: TGCGCCAGCAGCCCGGAGAGACGTACCAGGGATGAAAAACTGTTTTTT.

DNA for the CDR3: TGTGCCAGCAGCTTAGCTATAGGACTGGTCTATGGCTACACCTTC. Its translation: CASSLAIGLVYGYTF. The chain carries TRBV7-8 and TRBJ1-2; D is unresolved. The CDR3 runs 15 residues. V lost 0 bases and J 4 bases, leaving 12 bases between the germline ends. Germline V gene sequence: CDR1 SGHVS, CDR2 FQNEAQ.

This sequence joins TRBV21-1 and TRBJ2-1; TRBD1 reflects the table's D call only, with no check against the DNA. TRBV21-1 is assigned pseudogene status. This CDR3 is 14 amino acids long. CDR3 in DNA: TGTGCCAGCAGAGGACAGGGGGCAAACAATGAGCAGTTCTTC. Amino acids: CASRGQGANNEQFF.

V gene TRBV9 combines with J gene TRBJ1-2; 7 positions agree with TRBD1. After removal of 3 bases from V and 3 bases from J, the junction contained 11 bases not matched to a gene. Germline CDR1 reads SGDLS; CDR2 reads YYNGEE. This CDR3 spans 16 amino acids. The CDR3 nucleotides are TGTGCCAGCAGCGCCATTACAGGGGCTTCCTACTATGGCTACACCTTC. Encoded protein: CASSAITGASYYGYTF.

The table lists this clone with a count of one. The chain recombines TRBV9 with TRBJ2-7; 7 positions agree with TRBD1. Germline V gene lookup returns CDR1 SGDLS and CDR2 YYNGEE. The V segment lost 0 bases and the J segment 2 bases; nucleotides outside the gene matches: 5. CDR3 size: 15 residues. The CDR3 coding sequence is TGTGCCAGCAGCGTAGAAACAGGGGAACCCTACGAGCAGTACTTC. The encoded protein is CASSVETGEPYEQYF.

The chain uses TRBV9 and TRBJ1-3; D gene uncertain. V dropped 3 bases and J dropped 2 bases, with 6 bases sitting between them. The CDR3 runs 13 residues. Looked up from germline, CDR1 is SGDLS and CDR2 is YYNGEE. Written as DNA, the CDR3 is TGTGCCAGCAGCGCCCAGACTGGAAACACCATATATTTT. As protein: CASSAQTGNTIYF.

The chain carries TRBV6-1 and TRBJ2-2; D possibly corresponds to TRBD2 (6 bases). The CDR3 has 14 residues. The V gene's germline CDR1 is MNHNS and CDR2 SASEGT. V lost 6 bases, J lost 5 bases, and 13 bases lay in between. CDR3 amino acids: CASRNAGWTGELFF. The CDR3 bases are TGTGCCAGCAGAAATGCGGGGTGGACCGGGGAGCTGTTTTTT.

The chain uses TRBV28 and TRBJ1-5; 8 bases fit TRBD1. V shed 3 bases and J 6 bases; nucleotides not matched to a gene: 13. Germline V gene sequence: CDR1 MDHEN, CDR2 SYDVKM. This CDR3 spans 17 amino acids. The CDR3 region has the DNA TGTGCCAGCAGTTTTTCCCCAAGGACAGGGTATTCTCAGCCCCAGCATTTT. Its protein product is CASSFSPRTGYSQPQHF.

V gene TRBV9 combines with J gene TRBJ2-1; TRBD2 aligns across 7 bases. The CDR3 sequence is 16 residues long. CDR1 and CDR2 (germline): SGDLS, YYNGEE. After removal of 0 bases from V and 7 bases from J, the junction contained 10 bases not matched to a gene. The CDR3 nucleotides are TGTGCCAGCAGCGTAGGGGTTGATTTGGGGGGGAATGAGCAGTTCTTC. This encodes CASSVGVDLGGNEQFF.

The chain's CDR3 is CASSEGRRESSGNTIYF. Here the CDR3 DNA reads TGTGCCAGCAGTGAAGGAAGGAGGGAAAGCTCTGGAAACACCATATATTTT. The chain has TRBV25-1 and TRBJ1-3; D remains unclear. V was shortened by 2 bases and J by 0 bases, with 14 bases between the two germline ends. CDR3 length: 17 residues. Germline V gene data show CDR1 as MGHDK and CDR2 as SYGVNS.

The chain has TRBV6-1 and TRBJ1-5; possibly TRBD1 for D (6 bases). The germline gives CDR1 MNHNS, CDR2 SASEGT. V lost 8 bases, J lost 3 bases, and 8 bases lay in between. This CDR3 has 12 amino acids. The CDR3 reads CASRDNNQPQHF. CDR3 in DNA: TGTGCCAGCCGGGACAACAATCAGCCCCAGCATTTT.

The chain combines TRBV28 with TRBJ2-6; no reliable D call. The CDR3 has 14 amino acids. V lost 5 bases, J lost 1 base, and 6 bases lay in between. CDR1 and CDR2 (germline): MDHEN, SYDVKM. The CDR3 protein is CASSLFSGANVLTF. DNA of the CDR3: TGTGCCAGCAGTCTCTTTTCTGGGGCCAACGTCCTGACTTTC.

V gene TRBV5-1 combines with J gene TRBJ1-1, with TRBD1 matching 9 bases. CDR3 length: 14 residues. Germline loops: CDR1 SGHRS, CDR2 YFSETQ. J gave up 4 bases and V 4 bases, and 5 bases lay outside the gene matches. The CDR3 protein is CASSPGQGITEAFF. In nucleotides, the CDR3 is TGCGCCAGCAGCCCAGGACAGGGGATCACTGAAGCTTTCTTT.

The chain is built from TRBV6-6 and TRBJ2-7, with a possible D match to TRBD1 (6 bases). CDR1 is MNHNY, CDR2 SVGAGI, per germline (reference sequence). Trimming cost V 2 bases and J 0 bases, with 14 bases left between them. This CDR3 comprises 16 residues. The CDR3 DNA is TGTGCCAGCAGTTACCCAGGACAGACAAACTCCTACGAGCAGTACTTC. Translated: CASSYPGQTNSYEQYF.

The genes are TRBV4-1 and TRBJ2-1, with TRBD2 matching 15 bases. The CDR3 has 16 residues. After removal of 4 bases from V and 9 bases from J, the junction contained 7 bases not matched to a gene. Per germline, CDR1 MGHRA and CDR2 YSYEKL. The CDR3 DNA is TGCGCCAGCAGCCTCAAAGGACTAGCGGGAGGGCTTGAGCAGTTCTTC. Its protein is CASSLKGLAGGLEQFF.

The V and J genes are TRBV6-5 and TRBJ2-7; D uncertain. V was pared by 0 bases and J by 4 bases, with 13 bases between. The CDR3 length is 15 residues. The V gene's germline CDR1 is MNHEY and CDR2 SVGAGI. CDR3 nucleotide sequence: TGTGCCAGCAGTTACTCCCCTGGCCCTTGGTACGAGCAGTACTTC. Translated: CASSYSPGPWYEQYF.